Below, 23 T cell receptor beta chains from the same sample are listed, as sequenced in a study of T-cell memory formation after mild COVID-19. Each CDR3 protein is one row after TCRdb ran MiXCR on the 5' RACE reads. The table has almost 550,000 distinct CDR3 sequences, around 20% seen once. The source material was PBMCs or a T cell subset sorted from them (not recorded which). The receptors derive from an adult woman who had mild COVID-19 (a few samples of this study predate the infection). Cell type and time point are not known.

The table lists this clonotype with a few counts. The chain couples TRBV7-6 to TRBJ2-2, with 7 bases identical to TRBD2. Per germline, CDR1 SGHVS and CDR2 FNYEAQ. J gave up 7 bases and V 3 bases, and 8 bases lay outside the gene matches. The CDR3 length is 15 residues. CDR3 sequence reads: CASSLQAGIGGELFF. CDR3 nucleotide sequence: TGTGCCAGCAGCTTGCAAGCGGGGATCGGCGGGGAGCTGTTTTTT.

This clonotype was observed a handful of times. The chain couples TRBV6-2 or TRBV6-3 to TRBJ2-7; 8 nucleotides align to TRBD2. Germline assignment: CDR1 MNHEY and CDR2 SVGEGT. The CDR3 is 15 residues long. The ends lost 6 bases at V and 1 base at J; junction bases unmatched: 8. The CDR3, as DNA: TGTGCCAGCAGGTCCAGCGGGAGAGGGTCCTACGAGCAGTACTTC. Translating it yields CASRSSGRGSYEQYF.

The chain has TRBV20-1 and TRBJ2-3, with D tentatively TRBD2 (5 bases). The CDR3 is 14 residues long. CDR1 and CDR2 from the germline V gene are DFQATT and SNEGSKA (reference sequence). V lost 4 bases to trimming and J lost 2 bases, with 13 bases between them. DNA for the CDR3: TGCAGTGCTATAACCAGCGGTTCCACAGATACGCAGTATTTT. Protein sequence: CSAITSGSTDTQYF.

The CDR3 reads CASSFSGMNTEAFF. Written as DNA, the CDR3 is TGTGCCAGCAGTTTCTCAGGAATGAACACTGAAGCTTTCTTT. The rearrangement joins TRBV12-3 or TRBV12-4 to TRBJ1-1; D not certain. The CDR3 runs to 14 residues. Trimming shortened V by 3 bases and J by 0 bases, and 8 bases separated the two germline ends.

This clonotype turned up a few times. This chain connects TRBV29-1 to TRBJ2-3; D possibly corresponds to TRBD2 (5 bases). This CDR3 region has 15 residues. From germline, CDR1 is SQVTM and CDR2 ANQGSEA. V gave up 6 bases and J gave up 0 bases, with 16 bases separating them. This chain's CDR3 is CSVEEETSSTDTQYF. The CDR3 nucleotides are TGCAGCGTGGAGGAGGAAACCTCTAGCACAGATACGCAGTATTTT.

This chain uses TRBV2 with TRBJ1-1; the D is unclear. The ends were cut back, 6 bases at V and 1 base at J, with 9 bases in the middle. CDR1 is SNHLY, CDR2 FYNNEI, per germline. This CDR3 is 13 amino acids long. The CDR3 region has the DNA TGTGCCAGCAGAATAAGGGAGAACACTGAAGCTTTCTTT. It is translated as CASRIRENTEAFF.

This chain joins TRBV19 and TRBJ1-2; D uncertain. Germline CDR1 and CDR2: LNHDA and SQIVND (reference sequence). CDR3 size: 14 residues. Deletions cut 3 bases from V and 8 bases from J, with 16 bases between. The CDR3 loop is CASSMSVRVEGYTF. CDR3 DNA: TGTGCCAGTAGTATGTCGGTTAGGGTAGAAGGCTACACCTTC.

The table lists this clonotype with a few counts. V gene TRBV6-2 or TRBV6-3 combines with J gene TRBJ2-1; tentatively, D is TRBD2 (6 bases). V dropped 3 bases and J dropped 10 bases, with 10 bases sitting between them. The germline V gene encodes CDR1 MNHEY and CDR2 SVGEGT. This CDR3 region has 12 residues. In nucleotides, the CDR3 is TGTGCCAGCAGTTATTGGGCGGGGGAGCAGTTCTTC. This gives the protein CASSYWAGEQFF.

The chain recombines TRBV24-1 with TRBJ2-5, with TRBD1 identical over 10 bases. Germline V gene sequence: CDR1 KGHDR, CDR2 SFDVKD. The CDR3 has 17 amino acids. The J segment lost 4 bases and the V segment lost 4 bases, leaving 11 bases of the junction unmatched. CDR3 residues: CATSDSREDRGLETQYF. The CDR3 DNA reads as TGTGCCACCAGTGACTCCAGAGAGGACAGGGGGTTAGAGACCCAGTACTTC.

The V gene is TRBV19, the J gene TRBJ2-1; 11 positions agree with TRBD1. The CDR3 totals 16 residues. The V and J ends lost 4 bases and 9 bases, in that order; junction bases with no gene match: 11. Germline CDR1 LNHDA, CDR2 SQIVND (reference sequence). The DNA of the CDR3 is TGTGCCAGTAGTACGACCGGGACAGGGGGAACGGGTGAGCAGTTCTTC. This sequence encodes CASSTTGTGGTGEQFF.

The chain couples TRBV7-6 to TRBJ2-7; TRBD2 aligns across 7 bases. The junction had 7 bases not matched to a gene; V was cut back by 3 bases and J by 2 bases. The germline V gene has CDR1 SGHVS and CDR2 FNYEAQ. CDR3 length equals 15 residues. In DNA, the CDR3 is TGTGCCAGCAGCTTGACTGGGGGGGTCGCCTACGAGCAGTACTTC. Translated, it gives CASSLTGGVAYEQYF.

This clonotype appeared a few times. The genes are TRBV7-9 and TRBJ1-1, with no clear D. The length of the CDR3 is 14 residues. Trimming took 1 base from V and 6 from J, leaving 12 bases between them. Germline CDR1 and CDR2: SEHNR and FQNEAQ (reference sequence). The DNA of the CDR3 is TGTGCCAGCAGCTTAGTAGGTCGTGTCGCTGAAGCTTTCTTT. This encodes CASSLVGRVAEAFF.

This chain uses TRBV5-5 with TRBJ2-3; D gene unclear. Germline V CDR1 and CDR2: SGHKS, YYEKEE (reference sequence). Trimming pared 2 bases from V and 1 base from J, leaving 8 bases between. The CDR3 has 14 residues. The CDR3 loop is CASSLDVRTDTQYF. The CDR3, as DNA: TGTGCCAGCAGCTTAGATGTGCGCACAGATACGCAGTATTTT. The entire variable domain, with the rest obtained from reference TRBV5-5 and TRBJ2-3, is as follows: DAGVTQSPTHLIKTRGQQVTLRCSPISGHKSVSWYQQVLGQGPQFIFQYYEKEERGRGNFPDRFSARQFPNYSSELNVNALLLGDSALYLCASSLDVRTDTQYFGPGTRLTVL.

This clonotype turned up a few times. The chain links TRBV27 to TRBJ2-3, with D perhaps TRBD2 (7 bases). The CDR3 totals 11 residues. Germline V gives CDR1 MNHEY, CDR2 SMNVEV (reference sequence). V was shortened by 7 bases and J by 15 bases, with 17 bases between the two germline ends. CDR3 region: CASTSGGHAYF. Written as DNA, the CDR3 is TGTGCCAGCACCTCCGGGGGGCACGCATATTTT.

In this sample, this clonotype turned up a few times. The CDR3 protein is CASSEGWNTGELFF. The CDR3 nucleotides read TGTGCCAGCAGTGAAGGTTGGAACACCGGGGAGCTGTTTTTT. The chain carries TRBV6-1 and TRBJ2-2; no reliable D call. V was pared by 1 base and J by 1 base, with 4 bases between. This CDR3 is built from 14 residues. Germline CDR1 and CDR2: MNHNS and SASEGT.

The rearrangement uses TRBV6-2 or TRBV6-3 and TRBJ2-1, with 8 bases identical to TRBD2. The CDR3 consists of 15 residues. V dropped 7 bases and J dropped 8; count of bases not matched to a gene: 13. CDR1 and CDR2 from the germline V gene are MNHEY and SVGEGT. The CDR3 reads CASTTPGLAYYEQFF. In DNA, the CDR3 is TGTGCCAGCACCACACCCGGACTAGCATACTATGAGCAGTTCTTC.

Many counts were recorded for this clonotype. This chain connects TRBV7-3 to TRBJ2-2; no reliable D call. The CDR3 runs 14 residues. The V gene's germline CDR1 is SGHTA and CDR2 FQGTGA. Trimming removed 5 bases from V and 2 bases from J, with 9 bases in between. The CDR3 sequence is CASSGRANTGELFF. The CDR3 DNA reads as TGTGCCAGCAGCGGTAGGGCCAACACCGGGGAGCTGTTTTTT. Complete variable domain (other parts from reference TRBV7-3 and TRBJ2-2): GAGVSQTPSNKVTEKGKYVELRCDPISGHTALYWYRQSLGQGPEFLIYFQGTGAADDSGLPNDRFFAVRPEGSVSTLKIQRTERGDSAVYLCASSGRANTGELFFGEGSRLTVL.

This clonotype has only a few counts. The CDR3 sequence is CASSFNPNYGYTF. CDR3 DNA: TGCGCCAGCAGCTTCAACCCTAACTATGGCTACACCTTC. The rearrangement joins TRBV5-1 to TRBJ1-2, with D hard to call. Germline CDR1 SGHRS, CDR2 YFSETQ. Trimming left V 2 bases short and J 0 bases short, with 5 bases between. The CDR3 runs 13 residues.

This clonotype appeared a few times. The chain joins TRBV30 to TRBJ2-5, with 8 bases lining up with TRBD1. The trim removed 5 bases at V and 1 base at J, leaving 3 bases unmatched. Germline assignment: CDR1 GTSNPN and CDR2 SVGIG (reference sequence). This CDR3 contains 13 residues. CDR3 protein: CAWGGTGQETQYF. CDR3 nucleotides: TGTGCCTGGGGGGGGACAGGCCAAGAGACCCAGTACTTC.

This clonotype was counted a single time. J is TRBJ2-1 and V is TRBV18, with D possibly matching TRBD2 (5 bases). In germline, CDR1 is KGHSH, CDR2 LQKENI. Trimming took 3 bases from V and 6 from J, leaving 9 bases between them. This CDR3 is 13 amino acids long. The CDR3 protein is CASSPSSLNEQFF. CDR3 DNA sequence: TGTGCCAGCTCACCCTCTAGCCTCAATGAGCAGTTCTTC.

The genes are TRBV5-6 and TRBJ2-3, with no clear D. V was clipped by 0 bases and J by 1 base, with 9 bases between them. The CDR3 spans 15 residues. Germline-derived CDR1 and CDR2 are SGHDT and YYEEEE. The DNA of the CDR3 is TGTGCCAGCAGCTTGGCCGGCGAAGGCACAGATACGCAGTATTTT. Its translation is CASSLAGEGTDTQYF.

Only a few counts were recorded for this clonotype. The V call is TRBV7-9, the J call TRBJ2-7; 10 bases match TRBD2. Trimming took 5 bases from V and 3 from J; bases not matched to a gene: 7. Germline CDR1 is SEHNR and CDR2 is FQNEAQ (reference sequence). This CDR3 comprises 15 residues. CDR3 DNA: TGTGCCAGCAGCCCCGGGACTAGCGAGATCTACGAGCAGTACTTC. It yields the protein CASSPGTSEIYEQYF.

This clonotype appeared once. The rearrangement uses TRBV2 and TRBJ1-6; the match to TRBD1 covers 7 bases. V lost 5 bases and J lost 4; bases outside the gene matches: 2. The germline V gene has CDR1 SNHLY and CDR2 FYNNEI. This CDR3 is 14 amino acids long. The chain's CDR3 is CASSTGEYNSPLHF. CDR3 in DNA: TGTGCCAGCAGTACAGGGGAATATAATTCACCCCTCCACTTT.